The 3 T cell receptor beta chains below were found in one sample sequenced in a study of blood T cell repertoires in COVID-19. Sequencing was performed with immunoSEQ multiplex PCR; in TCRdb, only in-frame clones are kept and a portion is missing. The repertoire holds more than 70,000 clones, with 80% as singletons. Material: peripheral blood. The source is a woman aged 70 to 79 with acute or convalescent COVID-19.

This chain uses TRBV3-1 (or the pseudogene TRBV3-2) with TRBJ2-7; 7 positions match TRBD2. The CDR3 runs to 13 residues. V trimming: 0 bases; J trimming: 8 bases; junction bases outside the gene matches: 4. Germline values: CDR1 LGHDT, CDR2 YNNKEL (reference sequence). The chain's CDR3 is CASSQDGRAQQYF. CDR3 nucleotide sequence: TGTGCCAGCAGCCAAGATGGGAGGGCCCAGCAGTACTTC.

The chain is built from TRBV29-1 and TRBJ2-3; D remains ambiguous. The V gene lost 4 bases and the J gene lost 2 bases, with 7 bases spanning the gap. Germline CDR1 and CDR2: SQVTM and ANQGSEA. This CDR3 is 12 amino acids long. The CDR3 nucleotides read TGCAGCGTTGGCGCTCACACAGATACGCAGTATTTT. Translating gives CSVGAHTDTQYF.

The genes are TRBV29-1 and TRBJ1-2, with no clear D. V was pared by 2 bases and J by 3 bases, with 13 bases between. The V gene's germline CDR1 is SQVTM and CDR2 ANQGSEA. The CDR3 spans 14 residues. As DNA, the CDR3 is TGCAGCGTTGAATGGGCAGCCTGGGACTATGGCTACACCTTC. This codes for CSVEWAAWDYGYTF.